The present TCR beta chain was sequenced within a study of blood T cell repertoires in COVID-19. Study at large: Samples came from the United States, Italy and Spain, spanning acute and convalescent COVID-19. PBMCs, B-cell-depleted T cells, or T cells provided the cDNA or gDNA that made up the material.

As regards this clone: The same CDR3 is also encoded by other DNA sequences in this sample.

Seattle patients were enrolled while actively infected and followed longitudinally. Per the original methods: Amplification from reference gene primers served as the basis for estimated nucleated cell counts. The table came from immunoSEQ multiplex PCR; TCRdb's copy has only in-frame clones and leaves some out. The DNA gave D and trimming, while V, J and clone size come from that table. The top ten clones hold around 6.8% of a sample with fewer than 350,000 clones, 75% to 95% of them seen once. CDR1 is LNHNV and CDR2 is YYDKDF in the germline V gene (reference sequence). V lost 4 bases and J 1 base, leaving 11 bases between the germline ends. CDR3 length: 14 amino acids.

V and J are TRBV15 and TRBJ2-7, with D possibly matching TRBD1 (7 bases). The receptor's source is a woman aged 30 to 39 with COVID-19, enrolled during active disease. Sequencing was done on a sample of peripheral blood. Here the CDR3 reads CATSKQGTSYEQYF. Written as DNA, the CDR3 is TGTGCCACCAGCAAACAGGGGACTTCCTACGAGCAGTACTTC.